Below are 27 T cell receptor beta chains sequenced from a single sample in a study of PD-1 blockade in mismatch repair-deficient tumors. TCRdb's copy holds only in-frame clones and misses some; the assay was immunoSEQ multiplex PCR. The data hold over 30,000 clones, with roughly 80% observed a single time. The input for sequencing was PBMCs, taken roughly 6 weeks after starting pembrolizumab. The source of these receptors is an adult with mismatch repair-deficient cancer.

The chain joins TRBV2 to TRBJ2-5; D possibly corresponds to TRBD1 (6 bases). CDR1 SNHLY and CDR2 FYNNEI come from the germline V gene. This CDR3 is 12 amino acids long. Deletions cut 2 bases from V and 7 bases from J, with 8 bases between. CDR3 bases: TGTGCCAGCAGTGAAACAGGGATGACCCAGTACTTC. It encodes CASSETGMTQYF.

This sequence joins TRBV2 and TRBJ2-6, with 8 bases that match TRBD1. Germline values: CDR1 SNHLY, CDR2 FYNNEI. The length of the CDR3 is 17 residues. V was pared by 5 bases and J by 0 bases, with 6 bases of the junction left unmatched. In nucleotides, the CDR3 is TGTGCCAGCAGTAAACCGGGACAGGCCTCTGGGGCCAACGTCCTGACTTTC. Its protein is CASSKPGQASGANVLTF.

This clone appeared once. The chain couples TRBV19 to TRBJ1-5, with D possibly being TRBD1 (6 bases). V was clipped by 1 base and J by 3 bases, with 13 bases between them. The CDR3 totals 16 residues. Germline V gene data show CDR1 as LNHDA and CDR2 as SQIVND (reference sequence). The CDR3 DNA sequence: TGTGCCAGTAGTATAGTAACCGGACAGAACAATCAGCCCCAGCATTTT. Encoded protein: CASSIVTGQNNQPQHF.

The rearrangement links TRBV7-7 to TRBJ2-3; 10 positions match TRBD2. Looked up from germline, CDR1 is SSHAT and CDR2 is FNYEAQ (reference sequence). The CDR3 is made up of 15 amino acids. With V trimmed by 5 bases and J by 2 bases, 4 bases remained unmatched. The CDR3 loop reads CASSPLAGLTDTQYF. CDR3 bases: TGTGCCAGCAGCCCACTAGCGGGGCTCACAGATACGCAGTATTTT.

CDR3 DNA sequence: TGTGCCACCGCACGAGAGGGCAATGAGCAGTTCTTC. It specifies CATAREGNEQFF. This chain links TRBV10-3 with TRBJ2-1; TRBD2 might be the D (5 bases). Trimming stripped 10 bases from V and 6 bases from J, with 13 bases between. This CDR3 spans 12 amino acids. Germline values: CDR1 ENHRY, CDR2 SYGVKD.

This chain uses TRBV18 with TRBJ2-2; 9 bases agree with TRBD1. The J segment lost 6 bases and the V segment lost 4 bases, leaving 3 bases of the junction unmatched. CDR1 is KGHSH, CDR2 LQKENI, per germline. CDR3 size: 14 residues. DNA of the CDR3: TGTGCCAGCTCACTCAGACAGGGGGCCGGGGAGCTGTTTTTT. Its translation: CASSLRQGAGELFF.

V gene TRBV5-1 combines with J gene TRBJ2-1; a possible D gene is TRBD2 (5 bases). CDR1 is SGHRS and CDR2 is YFSETQ in the germline V gene. With 5 bases removed from V and 4 bases from J, the gap between germline ends came to 16 bases. The length of the CDR3 is 15 residues. CDR3 nucleotides: TGCGCCAGCAGTTATAGCGCAGGAGGTTACAATGAGCAGTTCTTC. Its translation is CASSYSAGGYNEQFF.

The chain uses TRBV9 and TRBJ2-3; D might be TRBD2 (6 bases). This CDR3 spans 15 amino acids. Between the trimmed V and J ends, which lost 2 bases and 4 bases, there was a span of 14 bases. CDR1 is SGDLS, CDR2 YYNGEE, per germline. The CDR3 protein is CASSVSGLAPDTQYF. The DNA for the CDR3 is TGTGCCAGCAGCGTGAGCGGGCTGGCCCCAGATACGCAGTATTTT.

There are a few counts of this clone. V usage is TRBV27 and J usage is TRBJ2-7; D unresolved. Germline CDR1 is MNHEY and CDR2 is SMNVEV (reference sequence). The V and J ends lost 2 bases and 3 bases respectively, with 8 bases between them. The length of the CDR3 is 13 residues. The DNA of the CDR3 is TGTGCCAGCAGTTTAAAAGTAGACTACGAGCAGTACTTC. Protein product: CASSLKVDYEQYF.

V gene TRBV4-1 combines with J gene TRBJ2-1; 7 positions match TRBD2. CDR1 MGHRA and CDR2 YSYEKL come from the germline V gene. V lost 5 bases, J lost 10 bases, and 2 bases stayed unmatched. The CDR3 is made up of 11 amino acids. CDR3 protein: CASSFGREQFF. The DNA of the CDR3 is TGCGCCAGCAGCTTCGGGAGGGAGCAGTTCTTC.

The chain recombines TRBV7-9 with TRBJ1-1; D possibly corresponds to TRBD1 (6 bases). From germline, CDR1 is SEHNR and CDR2 FQNEAQ (reference sequence). There are 15 residues in the CDR3. The V and J ends lost 5 bases and 5 bases respectively, with 18 bases between them. CDR3 bases: TGTGCCAGCAGCCAAGAACAGGGAAGTTTTACTGAAGCTTTCTTT. This sequence encodes CASSQEQGSFTEAFF.

This chain connects TRBV5-8 to TRBJ2-1; possible D gene TRBD2, 6 bases. Germline CDR1 is SGHTS and CDR2 is YDEGEE. This CDR3 spans 13 amino acids. V lost 3 bases, J lost 6 bases, and 10 bases lay in between. In DNA, the CDR3 is TGTGCCAGCAGCTGGACTATCCGCAATGAGCAGTTCTTC. This encodes CASSWTIRNEQFF.

The chain is built from TRBV10-1 and TRBJ2-2; D uncertain. CDR3 size: 17 residues. Germline V gives CDR1 WNHNN, CDR2 SYGVQD (reference sequence). V was cut by 0 bases and J by 0 bases, with 11 bases left in between. DNA for the CDR3: TGCGCCAGCAGTGAGTCAGGAGTACCTACGAACACCGGGGAGCTGTTTTTT. It specifies CASSESGVPTNTGELFF.

This chain joins TRBV2 and TRBJ2-5; 7 bases agree with TRBD2. The CDR3 runs 16 residues. V was clipped by 4 bases and J by 3 bases; unmatched bases: 11. Per germline, CDR1 SNHLY and CDR2 FYNNEI. CDR3 sequence (DNA): TGTGCCAGCAGTGCGCAAGGGACTACACTAAAAGAGACCCAGTACTTC. This sequence encodes CASSAQGTTLKETQYF.

Only a few counts were recorded for this clone. The chain recombines TRBV11-3 with TRBJ1-1; 9 nucleotides align to TRBD1. V shed 4 bases, J shed 6 bases, and the junction held 3 bases outside the gene matches. In germline, CDR1 is SGHNT, CDR2 YENEEA. The length of the CDR3 is 13 residues. CDR3 sequence: CASSSGTGSEAFF. The CDR3 coding sequence is TGTGCCAGCAGCTCCGGGACAGGGTCTGAAGCTTTCTTT.

The chain employs TRBV5-6 and TRBJ1-1; D gene ambiguous. The V end was cut by 2 bases, the J end by 1 base, with 9 bases between. CDR3 length: 14 amino acids. Germline V gene lookup returns CDR1 SGHDT and CDR2 YYEEEE. CDR3 region: CASSLRSGNTEAFF. The DNA for the CDR3 is TGTGCCAGCAGCTTAAGATCAGGGAACACTGAAGCTTTCTTT. The full variable domain, in which reference TRBV5-6 and TRBJ1-1 provide the parts outside the CDR3, is DAGVTQSPTHLIKTRGQQVTLRCSPKSGHDTVSWYQQALGQGPQFIFQYYEEEERQRGNFPDRFSGHQFPNYSSELNVNALLLGDSALYLCASSLRSGNTEAFFGQGTRLTVV.

The chain couples TRBV11-2 to TRBJ1-4; no firm D call. This CDR3 spans 18 amino acids. Germline values: CDR1 SGHAT, CDR2 FQNNGV. The V and J ends lost 0 bases and 1 base respectively, with 15 bases between them. The CDR3 sequence: CASSLEGIGRVTNEKLFF. The CDR3 DNA reads TGTGCCAGCAGCTTAGAGGGGATCGGGCGGGTAACTAATGAAAAACTGTTTTTT. The full variable domain, rest sourced from reference TRBV11-2 and TRBJ1-4, is EAGVAQSPRYKIIEKRQSVAFWCNPISGHATLYWYQQILGQGPKLLIQFQNNGVVDDSQLPKDRFSAERLKGVDSTLKIQPAKLEDSAVYLCASSLEGIGRVTNEKLFFGSGTQLSVL.

This clone occurred a few times. The chain uses TRBV9 and TRBJ2-5, with 7 bases matching TRBD2. The CDR3 sequence is 12 residues long. V gave up 4 bases and J gave up 5 bases; unmatched junction bases: 2. Germline V gene sequence: CDR1 SGDLS, CDR2 YYNGEE. The CDR3 sequence is CASSRGVETQYF. The DNA of the CDR3 is TGTGCCAGCAGCCGGGGGGTGGAGACCCAGTACTTC.

This chain links TRBV5-4 with TRBJ2-3; a weak D match, TRBD1 (6 bases). Deletions cut 3 bases from V and 2 bases from J, with 19 bases between. CDR1 is SGHNT, CDR2 YYREEE, per germline (reference sequence). The CDR3 length is 17 residues. CDR3 coding DNA: TGTGCCAGCAGCTCCCCGGGACAACGTTTTTACACAGATACGCAGTATTTT. The encoded protein is CASSSPGQRFYTDTQYF.

The chain employs TRBV14 and TRBJ2-1; no clear D gene. In germline, CDR1 is SGHDN, CDR2 FVKESK. The germline V and J ends were trimmed by 4 bases and 2 bases, with 12 bases remaining between them. There are 15 residues in the CDR3. This CDR3 reads CASSPTLRPYNEQFF. The DNA for the CDR3 is TGTGCCAGCAGCCCTACTCTCAGGCCCTACAATGAGCAGTTCTTC.

This clone showed up just once. The chain employs TRBV29-1 and TRBJ2-2; TRBD1 might be the D (5 bases). Germline V gene sequence: CDR1 SQVTM, CDR2 ANQGSEA. V was pared by 7 bases and J by 2 bases, with 14 bases between. The length of the CDR3 is 14 residues. CDR3 amino acids: CSGGLGPNTGELFF. CDR3 DNA sequence: TGCAGCGGGGGCTTAGGGCCCAACACCGGGGAGCTGTTTTTT.

J is TRBJ2-1 and V is TRBV5-1, with a weak D call TRBD2 (6 bases). The CDR3 extends over 14 amino acids. CDR1 is SGHRS, CDR2 YFSETQ, per germline. V lost 1 base to trimming and J lost 7 bases, with 12 bases between them. The CDR3 reads CASSLIGGTNEQFF. The CDR3 DNA reads TGCGCCAGCAGCTTGATAGGCGGGACGAATGAGCAGTTCTTC. Using reference TRBV5-1 and TRBJ2-1 for the parts outside the CDR3, the full variable domain is KAGVTQTPRYLIKTRGQQVTLSCSPISGHRSVSWYQQTPGQGLQFLFEYFSETQRNKGNFPGRFSGRQFSNSRSEMNVSTLELGDSALYLCASSLIGGTNEQFFGPGTRLTVL.

The chain's CDR3 is CASSIADGGRYEQYF. CDR3 nucleotides: TGTGCCAGTAGTATAGCGGACGGCGGGAGGTACGAGCAGTACTTC. The J gene is TRBJ2-7, the V gene TRBV19; 8 bases are a match to TRBD2. The V gene's germline CDR1 is LNHDA and CDR2 SQIVND (reference sequence). V shed 1 base, J shed 4 bases, and the junction held 6 bases outside the gene matches. The CDR3 consists of 15 residues. The variable domain in full, with the rest retrieved from reference TRBV19 and TRBJ2-7, is DGGITQSPKYLFRKEGQNVTLSCEQNLNHDAMYWYRQDPGQGLRLIYYSQIVNDFQKGDIAEGYSVSREKKESFPLTVTSAQKNPTAFYLCASSIADGGRYEQYFGPGTRLTVT.

This chain connects TRBV6-1 to TRBJ2-7, with 13 bases matching TRBD2. Germline V lookup: CDR1 MNHNS, CDR2 SASEGT. The CDR3 contains 16 residues. V dropped 4 bases and J dropped 6; count of bases not matched to a gene: 9. CDR3 DNA sequence: TGTGCCAGCAGTGGACTAGCGGGAGGCCCCTCGGGCGAGCAGTACTTC. This encodes CASSGLAGGPSGEQYF.

CDR3 in amino acids: CASSHVAGGTYNEQFF. CDR3 nucleotide sequence: TGTGCCAGCAGTCACGTAGCGGGAGGCACCTACAATGAGCAGTTCTTC. This chain joins TRBV28 and TRBJ2-1; 10 bases are shared with TRBD2. V gave up 5 bases and J gave up 2 bases; unmatched junction bases: 6. This CDR3 region has 16 residues. In germline, CDR1 is MDHEN, CDR2 SYDVKM.

This CDR3 reads CASSLVQGARWGEQYF. The DNA for the CDR3 is TGTGCCAGCAGCTTAGTACAGGGGGCTAGGTGGGGCGAGCAGTACTTC. This chain uses TRBV7-9 with TRBJ2-7; 9 bases fit TRBD1. The CDR3 has 16 residues. Looked up from germline, CDR1 is SEHNR and CDR2 is FQNEAQ (reference sequence). Trimming removed 1 base from V and 6 bases from J; junction bases left unmatched: 10.

This chain uses TRBV11-2 with TRBJ2-7, with 9 bases lining up with TRBD1. The CDR3 is made up of 16 amino acids. Unmatched junction bases numbered 10, after V lost 6 bases and J lost 1 base. The germline V gene has CDR1 SGHAT and CDR2 FQNNGV. The CDR3 is CASSPNPGTGSYEQYF. The DNA of the CDR3 is TGTGCCAGCAGTCCTAATCCCGGGACAGGGTCCTACGAGCAGTACTTC.